This TCR beta chain emerged from a study of response to subunit inactivated influenza vaccine. TCRdb processed the RT-PCR reads anew with MiXCR; each CDR3 protein has one entry. The sample contains roughly 670,000 distinct CDR3 sequences, around 13% of which appear only once. V gave up 5 bases and J gave up 9 bases, with 16 bases separating them. The CDR3 contains 13 residues. Source: PBMCs from blood, taken 14 days before vaccination. This receptor was obtained from a man in his forties or fifties who received an inactivated influenza vaccine. The chain is built from TRBV12-3 or TRBV12-4 and TRBJ1-1, with D maybe TRBD1 (6 bases). The DNA of the CDR3 is TGTGCCAGCAGTAAACCGGGACACTCCCAAGCTTTCTTT. It encodes CASSKPGHSQAFF.